This T cell receptor beta chain comes out of a study of T cells in Graves' hyperthyroidism and ophthalmopathy. The TCR beta CDR3 regions underwent amplification using RNA transcripts as the source. The HTBI primer set was used in a first-round RT-PCR of the TCR CDR3. MiXCR, run by TCRdb on the multiplex PCR reads, gives a single entry per CDR3 protein. In the table there are 350,000 to 450,000 distinct CDR3 sequences, over 11% of which are singletons. This clonotype was detected ten times or more. Sequencing used blood. The TCR was taken from a woman aged 60 to 75 with Graves' hyperthyroidism.

This chain's CDR3 is CASRAYRGVNQPQHF. In DNA, the CDR3 is TGTGCCAGCAGGGCATACAGGGGAGTCAATCAGCCCCAGCATTTT. This chain links TRBV27 with TRBJ1-5; 7 nucleotides match TRBD1. The J segment lost 3 bases and the V segment lost 6 bases, leaving 8 bases of the junction unmatched. The CDR3 consists of 15 residues. The germline gives CDR1 MNHEY, CDR2 SMNVEV (reference sequence).